The rows below give T cell receptor beta chains drawn from one sample of a study of blood T cell repertoires in COVID-19. The protocol was immunoSEQ multiplex PCR, while the TCRdb copy is restricted to in-frame clones and leaves out a portion. The table lists a few hundred thousand clones, approximately 86% of them singletons. Input material: peripheral blood. The source is a woman aged 18 to 35 with acute or convalescent COVID-19. CDR3s include the opening cysteine and the closing phenylalanine or tryptophan. The order of the fields is J gene, clone size, D gene, V gene, CDR3 DNA, CDR3 protein. The D gene is left open where the match is weak. Expanded clones are given a class, and other clones once, few, many or no size at all.

>TRBJ2-1|once|TRBD2|TRBV30
TGTGCCTGGAGTACGGGACTAGCGGGATACAATGAGCAGTTCTTC
CAWSTGLAGYNEQFF
>TRBJ1-1|-|TRBD1|TRBV5-8
TGTGCCAGCAGCTGGACAGGGGCGGACGCTGAAGCTTTCTTT
CASSWTGADAEAFF
>TRBJ2-7|-|-|TRBV28
TGTGCCAGCAGTCCAGGGCCCTACGAGCAGTACTTC
CASSPGPYEQYF
>TRBJ2-7|-|TRBD2|TRBV3-1/TRBV3-2
TGTGCCAGCAGCCAAGATATAGGACTAGCGGGAGGCGAGCAGTACTTC
CASSQDIGLAGGEQYF
>TRBJ1-4|-|TRBD1|TRBV7-6
TGTGCCAGCAGCTTATGGCGTAGGGACAGTGATGAAAAACTGTTTTTT
CASSLWRRDSDEKLFF
>TRBJ1-5|-|TRBD1|TRBV6-5
TGTGCCAGCAGCCCAGGGACAGGGGGGGATCAGCCCCAGCATTTT
CASSPGTGGDQPQHF
>TRBJ1-5|-|TRBD1|TRBV28
TGTGCCAGCAGTTTAATGGCAGGGGGGCGGAGAAGCAATCAGCCCCAGCATTTT
CASSLMAGGRRSNQPQHF
>TRBJ1-2|-|-|TRBV7-2
TGTGCCAGCAGCTTAGATGTTCATGCCGGGGAAGGCGGCTACACCTTC
CASSLDVHAGEGGYTF
>TRBJ2-7|few|TRBD1|TRBV5-1
TGCGCCAGCAGCAATGGACAGGGGGGCTTGGGCGAGCAGTACTTC
CASSNGQGGLGEQYF
>TRBJ1-4|-|TRBD1|TRBV18
TGTGCCAGCTCACCAGTAGGGACAGGGTATGAAAAACTGTTTTTT
CASSPVGTGYEKLFF
>TRBJ2-5|-|-|TRBV6-6
TGTGCCAGCAGCCGAGGACAAAACCAAGAGACCCAGTACTTC
CASSRGQNQETQYF
>TRBJ2-7|-|-|TRBV27
TGTGCCAGCAGTTTAAGGTTCCAAGCGTCCTACGAGCAGTACTTC
CASSLRFQASYEQYF
>TRBJ1-1|-|-|TRBV10-3
TGTGCCGCCAGGGATATGGAGAACACTGAAGCTTTCTTT
CAARDMENTEAFF
>TRBJ1-2|once|-|TRBV6-5
TGTGCCAGCACCTTGGGCACAGACTATGGCTACACCTTC
CASTLGTDYGYTF
>TRBJ2-7|-|TRBD2|TRBV6-5
TGTGCCAGCAGTTACTCGATGACTAGCGGACCCTACGAGCAGTACTTC
CASSYSMTSGPYEQYF
>TRBJ2-1|-|-|TRBV18
TGTGCCAGCTCACCACCAGGGGCTGGGTACATCGGGCAGTTCTTC
CASSPPGAGYIGQFF
>TRBJ1-6|-|-|TRBV10-3
TGTGCCATCAGTGACCAAGGGCGGGCCAGGGGTAATTCACCCCTCCACTTT
CAISDQGRARGNSPLHF
>TRBJ2-7|-|TRBD1|TRBV5-1
TGCGCCAGCAGCTGGAGGGGACAGGACTTGGGTGTCTCCTACGAGCAGTACTTC
CASSWRGQDLGVSYEQYF
>TRBJ1-1|-|-|TRBV5-1
TGCGCCAGCAGGCAACAGGGGAACACTGAAGCTTTCTTT
CASRQQGNTEAFF
>TRBJ2-1|-|TRBD2|TRBV13
TGTGCCAGCAGCCCGGGACTAGCGAGAAACAATGAGCAGTTCTTC
CASSPGLARNNEQFF
>TRBJ1-1|-|-|TRBV6-5
TGTGCCAGCAGTTACTCCTACAGGGTTTCCGGCACTGAAGCTTTCTTT
CASSYSYRVSGTEAFF
>TRBJ2-1|-|TRBD2|TRBV11-2
TGTGCCAGCAGGTTAGCGGGAGGGAGCAATGAGCAGTTCTTC
CASRLAGGSNEQFF
>TRBJ2-1|-|-|TRBV7-2
TGTGCCAGCAGCTTATCTAGCGTGAGTGAGCAGTTCTTC
CASSLSSVSEQFF
>TRBJ1-2|-|-|TRBV30
TGTGCCTGGACCTGGGACACAAATGGCTACACCTTC
CAWTWDTNGYTF
>TRBJ1-2|-|-|TRBV7-2
TGTGCCAGCAGCCTCCTCACCGGGGGGGCGAGCTCTGGCTACACCTTC
CASSLLTGGASSGYTF
>TRBJ1-2|once|-|TRBV29-1
TGCAGCGTCCACGATGCCAGTTACTATGGCTACACCTTC
CSVHDASYYGYTF
>TRBJ1-1|-|TRBD1|TRBV27
TGTGCCAGCAGTGCCAAAGCCCGGGACAGGGTACGGGGCTTATTCCGAGCTTTCTTT
CASSAKARDRVRGLFRAFF
>TRBJ1-2|-|-|TRBV7-8
TGTGCCAGCAGCCTAAACACAGGGCGCTCCACCTTC
CASSLNTGRSTF
>TRBJ2-2|-|TRBD2|TRBV6-5
TGTGCCAGCAGTTTTGGACCGGGACTAGCTGTCGGGGAGCTGTTTTTT
CASSFGPGLAVGELFF
>TRBJ1-5|few|-|TRBV7-2
TGTGCCAGCAGCTTAGTTGGGACAAATAGCAATCAGCCCCAGCATTTT
CASSLVGTNSNQPQHF
>TRBJ1-4|once|-|TRBV7-9
TGTGCCAGCAGCTTGGGCCTGGTACCTAATGAAAAACTGTTTTTT
CASSLGLVPNEKLFF
>TRBJ2-7|-|-|TRBV2
TGTGCCAGCAGTGAAGCGGCTTCCTACGAGCAGTACTTC
CASSEAASYEQYF
>TRBJ1-1|-|-|TRBV30
TGTGCCTGGAGTGTAGGGAGCATTTGGAAAACTGAAGCTTTCTTT
CAWSVGSIWKTEAFF
>TRBJ2-7|few|-|TRBV28
TGTGCCAGCAGTTTGTGGGCACTGAGCTACGAGCAGTACTTC
CASSLWALSYEQYF
>TRBJ2-1|-|-|TRBV5-1
TGCGCCAGCAGCTTCGGTCGGGAAAGGATCGACAATGAGCAGTTCTTC
CASSFGRERIDNEQFF
>TRBJ2-7|once|TRBD2|TRBV2
TGTGCCAGCAGCGGACTAGCGGGAGGGTCTAATGTGTACGAGCAGTACTTC
CASSGLAGGSNVYEQYF
>TRBJ2-2|-|TRBD2|TRBV7-7
TGTGCTAGCAGCTCGGCCACGATTAGCGGGAGCGGCACCGGGGAGCTGTTTTTT
CASSSATISGSGTGELFF